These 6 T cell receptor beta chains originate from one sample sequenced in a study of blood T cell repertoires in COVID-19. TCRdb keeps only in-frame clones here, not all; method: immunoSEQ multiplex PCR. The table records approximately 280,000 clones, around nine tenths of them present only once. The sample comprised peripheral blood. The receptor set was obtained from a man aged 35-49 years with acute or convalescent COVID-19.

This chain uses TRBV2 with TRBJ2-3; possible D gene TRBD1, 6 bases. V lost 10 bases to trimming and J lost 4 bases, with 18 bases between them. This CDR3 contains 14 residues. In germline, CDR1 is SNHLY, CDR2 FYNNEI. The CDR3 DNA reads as TGTGCCAAGCAGGGGATGGGGAGCTCAGATACGCAGTATTTT. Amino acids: CAKQGMGSSDTQYF.

CDR3 amino acids: CASGLVWGSSYEQYF. DNA of the CDR3: TGTGCTAGTGGTTTGGTATGGGGCAGCTCCTACGAGCAGTACTTC. The chain employs TRBV12-5 and TRBJ2-7, with D tentatively TRBD1 (5 bases). The CDR3 is 15 amino acids. V lost 0 bases and J lost 0, with 9 bases in between. CDR1 and CDR2 (germline): LGHNT, FRNRAP.

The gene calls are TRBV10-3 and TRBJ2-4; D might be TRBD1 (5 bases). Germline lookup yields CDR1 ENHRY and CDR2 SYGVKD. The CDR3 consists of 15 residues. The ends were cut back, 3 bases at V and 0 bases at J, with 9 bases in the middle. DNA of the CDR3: TGTGCCATCAGTGACAGGGCTCCAGCCAAAAACATTCAGTACTTC. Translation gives CAISDRAPAKNIQYF.

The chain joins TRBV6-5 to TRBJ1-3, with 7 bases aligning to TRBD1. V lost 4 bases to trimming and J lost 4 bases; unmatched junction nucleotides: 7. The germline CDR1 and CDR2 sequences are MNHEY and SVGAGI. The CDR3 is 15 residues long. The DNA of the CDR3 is TGTGCCAGCAGTTTTCTAGAGGGGGCAGGAAACACCATATATTTT. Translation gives CASSFLEGAGNTIYF.

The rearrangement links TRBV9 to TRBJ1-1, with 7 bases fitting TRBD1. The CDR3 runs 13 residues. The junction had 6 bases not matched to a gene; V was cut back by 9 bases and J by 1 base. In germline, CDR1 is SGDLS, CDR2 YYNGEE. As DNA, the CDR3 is TGTGCCACCGCTCAGGGGGGGAACACTGAAGCTTTCTTT. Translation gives CATAQGGNTEAFF.

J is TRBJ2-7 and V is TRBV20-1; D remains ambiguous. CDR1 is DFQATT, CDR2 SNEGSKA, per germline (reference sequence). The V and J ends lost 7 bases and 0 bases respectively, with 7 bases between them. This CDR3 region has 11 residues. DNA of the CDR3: TGCAGTGTCAGACACTCCTACGAGCAGTACTTC. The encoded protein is CSVRHSYEQYF.